The clone carrying this TCR beta chain has just a few counts. No antigen is known for it. The junction had 11 bases not matched to a gene; V was cut back by 2 bases and J by 2 bases. The CDR3 runs to 17 residues. Germline V gene data show CDR1 as LGHNT and CDR2 as FRNRAP. This record belongs to a study of blood T cells in healthy people across ages. On the study more broadly: About one barcoded beta molecule per two T cells was the capture yield of template switching. Notes on the study in general: Because sorting was not performed, PBMCs prevented conclusive naive versus antigen-experienced comparison.

A second PCR, run for roughly 7 to 12 cycles, used a sample-barcoded 5' primer plus a J-beta primer mix. TCRdb recomputed calls from the 5' RACE reads with MiXCR, one row per CDR3 protein. The sample has hundreds of thousands of distinct CDR3 sequences, more than 25% seen once. Every donor contributed about 10 milliliters of peripheral blood by blood draw. The same specimen was also included in a second study, on T cells of mothers and their children. That paper states: Per child, around 2.9 million TCR beta CDR3 reads were obtained, against over 10 million per mother.

The sequenced sample consisted of blood. This TCR derives from a boy younger than 18 in good health. This rearrangement joins TRBV12-5 to TRBJ2-5; 7 bases align to TRBD2. The CDR3: CASGLLPGLLTQETQYF. As DNA, the CDR3 is TGTGCTAGTGGTTTGCTTCCGGGACTACTTACGCAAGAGACCCAGTACTTC.